This T cell receptor beta chain was sequenced during a study of shared clonotypes between healthy human individuals. Study-wide points: Among the subsets, naive ones generally showed larger estimated richness than memory ones. Sequencing depth was predicted to influence how clonotypes are shared among donors.

The germline V and J ends were trimmed by 6 bases and 5 bases, with 14 bases remaining between them. There are 14 residues in the CDR3. Germline loops: CDR1 MDHEN, CDR2 SYDVKM. Sequencing was at deep level. On sorted subsets, replicate PCRs used roughly 190 ng DNA, or about 30,000 T cell genomes. Profiling relied on immunoSEQ multiplex PCR, and the TCRdb table lists in-frame clones only, not all of them. The top ten hold more than 1.5% of the sample, which has about 2.1 million clones, around 93% seen once. Of note for this clone: Its antigen remains unknown.

Naive CD8 cells lacked CD45RO, underwent positive selection for CCR7 and left out terminally differentiated effector memory CD45RA+ cells. V gene TRBV28 combines with J gene TRBJ2-4; D possibly corresponds to TRBD1 (5 bases). Specimen: naive CD8+ T cells from PBMCs. The TCR comes from a man younger than 30 in good health. Some clones in this sample may be carry-over from other donors' samples. CDR3 bases: TGTGCCAGCAGAATTTGGGGCGCCGAAAACATTCAGTACTTC. This codes for CASRIWGAENIQYF.